Listed here is a single T cell receptor (beta chain). Its antigen specificity is not known. No much larger clone exists at a distance of one base, and base qualities are not known. TCRbeta CDR3 regions were amplified from genomic DNA using the immunoSEQ Assay, a bias-controlled multiplex PCR. The source study handled its data this way. Within the assay, amplification of reference gene primers was used to estimate how many nucleated cells each sample contained. To quantify the absolute abundance of each unique TCRbeta CDR3 rearrangement, sequence reads were collapsed and filtered. For each sample, productive Simpson clonality was calculated as the square root of Simpson's diversity index across productive rearrangements. TCRdb re-hosts the immuneACCESS table, in-frame sequences only. Its copies lack some clones; in the studies checked, an unresolved V gene accounts for under half of them, and the cause for the rest is not known. V and J calls plus clone size are reproduced from that table; the DNA served to infer D and trimming. The sample table shows 190,000 or so clones, and over 80% are seen once. The ten most abundant clones make up around 0.93% of the sample.

Per the germline V gene, SGHDN is the CDR1 and FVKESK is the CDR2. The CDR3 contains 13 residues, cysteine and phenylalanine counted. CDR3 DNA is the only sequence kept; it has 39 bases, read in frame from the first base. Trimming at the junction amounts to 3 bases on V and 5 bases on J, and the germline ends lie 10 bases apart. This record comes from a study of blood T cell repertoires in COVID-19 (TCRdb year 2020). For context, the study as a whole: The collaborator samples originated in the United States, Italy and Spain and spanned the acute and convalescent phases of COVID-19. The material from the prospective study consisted of cDNA or gDNA derived from T cells, B-cell-depleted T cells, or PBMCs. Subjects who had been exposed to COVID-19, were actively infected with it, or had recovered from it provided the deeply sampled blood TCRbeta repertoires that made up the dataset. The repertoires were released in a freely available public database intended as a resource for research on the immune response to SARS-CoV-2. The samples were drawn from the first 160 participants of the ongoing ImmuneRACE study and from 1,254 subjects provided by 6 global collaborators. The sample metadata nearly always contained a de-identified subject ID, COVID-19 status, age in years and sex. HLA class I and class II types, where available, came from metadata supplied by the sample provider rather than from assay-based typing. Overall study outcomes, separate from this receptor: How much clinical and demographic metadata was included differed by source and by participant, and the metadata was provided uncurated.

One collaborating source in Seattle enrolled patients while the patients were actively infected and followed the patients over time throughout the course of disease. Each collaborating institution followed its own protocols to collect whole blood in K2EDTA tubes. For TCRbeta analysis, collaborators shipped samples as frozen whole blood, isolated PBMCs, or DNA extracted from either of those sample types. The chain couples TRBV14 to TRBJ1-1, with a tentative D gene TRBD1 over 5 matching bases. Sequencing used peripheral blood. This TCR derives from a man aged 55 to 70 with COVID-19, enrolled during active disease. The CDR3 loop reads CASSQARGTEAFF. In nucleotides, the sequence is TGTGCCAGCAGCCAGGCACGGGGGACTGAAGCTTTCTTT.